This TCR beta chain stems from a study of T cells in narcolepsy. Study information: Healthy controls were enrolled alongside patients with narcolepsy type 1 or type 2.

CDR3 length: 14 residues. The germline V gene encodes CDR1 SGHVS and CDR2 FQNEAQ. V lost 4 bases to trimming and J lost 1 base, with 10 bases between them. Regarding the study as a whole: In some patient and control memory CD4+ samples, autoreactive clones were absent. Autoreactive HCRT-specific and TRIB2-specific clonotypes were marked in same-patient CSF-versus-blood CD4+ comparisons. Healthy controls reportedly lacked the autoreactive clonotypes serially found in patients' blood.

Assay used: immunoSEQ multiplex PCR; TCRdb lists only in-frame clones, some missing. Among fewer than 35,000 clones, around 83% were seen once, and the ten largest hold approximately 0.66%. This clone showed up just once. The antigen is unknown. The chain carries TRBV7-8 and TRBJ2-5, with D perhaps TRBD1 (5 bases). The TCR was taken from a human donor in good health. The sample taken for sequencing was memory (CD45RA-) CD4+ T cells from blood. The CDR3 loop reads CASSSRTPQETQYF. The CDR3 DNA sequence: TGTGCCAGCAGCTCTAGGACACCCCAAGAGACCCAGTACTTC. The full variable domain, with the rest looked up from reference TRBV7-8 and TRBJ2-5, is GAGVSQSPRYKVAKRGQDVALRCDPISGHVSLFWYQQALGQGPEFLTYFQNEAQLDKSGLPSDRFFAERPEGSVSTLKIQRTQQEDSAVYLCASSSRTPQETQYFGPGTRLLVL.